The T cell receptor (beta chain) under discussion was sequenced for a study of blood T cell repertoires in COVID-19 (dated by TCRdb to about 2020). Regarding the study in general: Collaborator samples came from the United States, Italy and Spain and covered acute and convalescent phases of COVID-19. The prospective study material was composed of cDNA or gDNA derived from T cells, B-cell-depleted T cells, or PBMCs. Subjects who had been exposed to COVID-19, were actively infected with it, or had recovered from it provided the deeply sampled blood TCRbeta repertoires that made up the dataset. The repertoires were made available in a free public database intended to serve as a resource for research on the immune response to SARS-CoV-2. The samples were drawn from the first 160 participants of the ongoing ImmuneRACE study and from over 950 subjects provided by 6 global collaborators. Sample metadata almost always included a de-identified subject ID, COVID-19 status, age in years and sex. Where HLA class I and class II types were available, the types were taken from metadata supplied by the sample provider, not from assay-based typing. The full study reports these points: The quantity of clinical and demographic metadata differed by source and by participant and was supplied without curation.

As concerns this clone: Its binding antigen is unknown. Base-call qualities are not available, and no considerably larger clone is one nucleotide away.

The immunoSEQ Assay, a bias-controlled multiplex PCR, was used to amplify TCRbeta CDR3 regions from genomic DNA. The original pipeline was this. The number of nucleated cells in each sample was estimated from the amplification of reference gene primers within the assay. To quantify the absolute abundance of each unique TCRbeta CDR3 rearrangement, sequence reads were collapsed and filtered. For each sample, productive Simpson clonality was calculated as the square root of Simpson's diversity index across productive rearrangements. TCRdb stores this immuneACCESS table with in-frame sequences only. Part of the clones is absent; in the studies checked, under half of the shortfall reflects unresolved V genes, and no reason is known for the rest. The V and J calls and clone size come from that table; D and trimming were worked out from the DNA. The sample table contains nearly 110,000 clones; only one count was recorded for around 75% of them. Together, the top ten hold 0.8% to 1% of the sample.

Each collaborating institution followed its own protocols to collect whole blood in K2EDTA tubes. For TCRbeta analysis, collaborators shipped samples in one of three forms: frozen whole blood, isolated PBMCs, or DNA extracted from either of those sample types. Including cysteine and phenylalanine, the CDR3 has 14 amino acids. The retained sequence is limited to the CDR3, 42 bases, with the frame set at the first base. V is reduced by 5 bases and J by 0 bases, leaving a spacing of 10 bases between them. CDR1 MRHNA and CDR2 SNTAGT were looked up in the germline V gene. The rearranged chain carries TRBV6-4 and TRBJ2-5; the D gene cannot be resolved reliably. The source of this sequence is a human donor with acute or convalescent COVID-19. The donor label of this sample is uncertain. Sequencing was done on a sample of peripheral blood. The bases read TGTGCCAGCAGTCCCCAGGCCCACCAAGAGACCCAGTACTTC. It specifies CASSPQAHQETQYF.